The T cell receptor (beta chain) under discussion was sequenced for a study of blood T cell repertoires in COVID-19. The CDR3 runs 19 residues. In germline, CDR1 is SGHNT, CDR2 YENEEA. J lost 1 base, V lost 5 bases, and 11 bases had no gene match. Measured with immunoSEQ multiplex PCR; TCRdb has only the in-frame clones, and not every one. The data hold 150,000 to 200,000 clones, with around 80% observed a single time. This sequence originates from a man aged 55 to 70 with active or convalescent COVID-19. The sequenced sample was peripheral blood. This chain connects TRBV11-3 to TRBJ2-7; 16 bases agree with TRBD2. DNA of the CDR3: TGTGCCAGCAGCCCGGGGACTAGCGGGAGGGATGTTCGATCCTACGAGCAGTACTTC. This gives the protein CASSPGTSGRDVRSYEQYF.